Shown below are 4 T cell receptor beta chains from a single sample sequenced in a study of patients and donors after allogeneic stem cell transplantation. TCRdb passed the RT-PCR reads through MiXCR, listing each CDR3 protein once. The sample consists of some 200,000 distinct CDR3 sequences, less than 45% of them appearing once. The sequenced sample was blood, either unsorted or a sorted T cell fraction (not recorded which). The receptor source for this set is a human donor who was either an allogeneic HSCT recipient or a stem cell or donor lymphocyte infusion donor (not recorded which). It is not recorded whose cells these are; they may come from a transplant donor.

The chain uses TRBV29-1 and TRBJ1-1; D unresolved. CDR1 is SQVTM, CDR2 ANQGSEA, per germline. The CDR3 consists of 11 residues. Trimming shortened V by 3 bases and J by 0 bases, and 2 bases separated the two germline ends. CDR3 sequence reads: CSVELNTEAFF. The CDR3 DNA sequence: TGCAGCGTTGAGCTGAACACTGAAGCTTTCTTT. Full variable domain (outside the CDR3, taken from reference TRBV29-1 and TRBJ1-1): SAVISQKPSRDICQRGTSLTIQCQVDSQVTMMFWYRQQPGQSLTLIATANQGSEATYESGFVIDKFPISRPNLTFSTLTVSNMSPEDSSIYLCSVELNTEAFFGQGTRLTVV.

The CDR3, as DNA: TGTGCCACCAGTAGGGGGTCGGACTATGGCTACACCTTC. Protein product: CATSRGSDYGYTF. The chain links TRBV24-1 to TRBJ1-2; possible D gene TRBD1, 6 bases. The CDR3 is 13 residues long. With 6 bases removed from V and 3 bases from J, the gap between germline ends came to 10 bases. The germline V gene has CDR1 KGHDR and CDR2 SFDVKD.

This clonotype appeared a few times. CDR3 region: CASSLRESGRDNEQFF. CDR3 DNA sequence: TGTGCCAGCAGTTTAAGGGAGAGCGGGAGGGACAATGAGCAGTTCTTC. V and J are TRBV12-3 or TRBV12-4 and TRBJ2-1; TRBD2 agrees at 10 bases. The V gene end was trimmed by 2 bases and the J gene end by 5 bases; junction bases not matched to a gene: 6. The CDR3 loop spans 16 amino acids.

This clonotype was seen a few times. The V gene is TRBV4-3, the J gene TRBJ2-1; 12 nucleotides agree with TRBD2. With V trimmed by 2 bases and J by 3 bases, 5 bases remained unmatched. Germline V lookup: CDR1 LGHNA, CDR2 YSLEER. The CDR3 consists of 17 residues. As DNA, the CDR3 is TGCGCCAGCAGCCAAACGACTAGCGGGAGTAGCTACAATGAGCAGTTCTTC. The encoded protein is CASSQTTSGSSYNEQFF.